This T cell receptor (beta chain) came from a study of patients and donors after allogeneic stem cell transplantation. Trimming pared 5 bases from V and 8 bases from J, leaving 9 bases between. The V gene's germline CDR1 is SGHDT and CDR2 YYEEEE. The CDR3 contains 11 residues. TCRdb independently ran MiXCR on the RT-PCR reads; one entry per CDR3 protein. The data show 920,000 or so distinct CDR3 sequences, 15% to 20% seen once. Sequences were obtained from blood, either unsorted or a sorted T cell fraction (not recorded which). The rearrangement links TRBV5-6 to TRBJ2-3; D call uncertain. This TCR came from a human donor who was either an allogeneic HSCT recipient or a stem cell or donor lymphocyte infusion donor (not recorded which). It is not recorded whose cells these are; they may come from a transplant donor. The CDR3 spells CASSSPSTQYF. The CDR3 DNA follows: TGTGCCAGCAGTAGCCCGAGTACGCAGTATTTT.